This T cell receptor (beta chain) is from a study of T cells after posttransplantation cyclophosphamide (TCRdb year 2016). Some background on the complete study: The study tracked T cell repertoire reconstitution by TRB sequencing after myeloablative bone marrow transplantation using posttransplantation cyclophosphamide as GVHD prophylaxis. Antigen receptor sequencing covered samples from 35 PTCy-treated patients and approximately 15 of their related bone marrow donors. Blood from all 35 or so PTCy patients with 1-year posttransplant specimens was subjected to TRB sequencing. In 3 patients, TRB sequencing was also performed on up to roughly 3 more blood samples taken 2 to 5.2 years after transplant, and in 4 patients, pretransplant blood was also TRB-sequenced. Because TRA and TRB clonality correlated tightly in roughly nine samples, later TCR analyses were limited to TRB. Public TRB sequences were searched against a database of over 3,000 sequences associated with responses to pathogens, tumor antigens, self-antigens and alloantigens.

From the germline V gene (reference sequence), CDR1 is LNHDA and CDR2 is SQIVND. V is trimmed back by 3 bases and J by 4 bases, and the junction contains 6 bases that no gene match accounts for. The CDR3 measures 16 amino acids from cysteine to phenylalanine. Only the CDR3 part of the read is kept: 48 bases, read in frame from the first base. As regards this clone: There is no known antigen for this receptor. There are no base qualities to consult, and no much larger clone falls within one base.

The control group consisted of roughly 10 patients who received myeloablative marrow transplants with methotrexate plus a calcineurin inhibitor and who were sampled 1 year after transplant. Mononuclear cells from peripheral blood and bone marrow were separated by Ficoll-Hypaque density centrifugation and then cryopreserved. TRB sequencing used genomic DNA with the immunoSEQ assay at survey resolution or the hsTCRB kit. The study's own analysis went as follows. The immunoSEQ software handled the initial read processing, while the LymphoSeq R package was used for the repertoire analyses. Clonality was computed as 1 minus normalized Shannon entropy, and a Gini coefficient was also calculated for each TRB dataset. To infer phenotypes in unsorted samples, TRB sequences from sorted subsets of the recipient or donor were mapped onto unsorted samples from the same recipient. Entries here come from immuneACCESS through TCRdb and include only in-frame sequences with V and J called. Some clones fail to appear in such tables; in the studies checked, an unresolved V gene covers under half of the shortfall, and the cause of the remainder is unknown. That table gives V, J and clone size, and the DNA gave D and trimming. Present in this sample are around 16,000 clones, 84% of which were seen just once. The ten largest clonotypes hold 5% of the sample.

Findings and caveats that apply to the study as a whole: Donor-recipient similarity was low at 1-2 months but rose over the first year, and later blood repertoires were often dominated by donor CD8+ memory clones. The TRB repertoires of T cells infiltrating skin or the GI tract showed only limited overlap with the TRB repertoires found in blood. Across approximately 45 patients, TRB clonality was highly associated with recipient CMV seropositivity and CMV reactivation, and PTCy diversity was similar to diversity in CNI/methotrexate controls.

The V and J genes are TRBV19 and TRBJ1-5; 10 central bases correspond to TRBD1. The TCR comes from a male patient aged 18-29 years who received an allogeneic stem cell transplant from a related donor, was CMV-positive, and had no GVHD. Some T cells may have been brought in with the graft after a transplant. The input for sequencing was PBMCs, taken more than 350 days after allogeneic stem cell transplant with calcineurin inhibitor and methotrexate. The DNA reads TGTGCCAGTAGTATCGGGACAGGGGAGTCTAATCAGCCCCAGCATTTT. It specifies CASSIGTGESNQPQHF.